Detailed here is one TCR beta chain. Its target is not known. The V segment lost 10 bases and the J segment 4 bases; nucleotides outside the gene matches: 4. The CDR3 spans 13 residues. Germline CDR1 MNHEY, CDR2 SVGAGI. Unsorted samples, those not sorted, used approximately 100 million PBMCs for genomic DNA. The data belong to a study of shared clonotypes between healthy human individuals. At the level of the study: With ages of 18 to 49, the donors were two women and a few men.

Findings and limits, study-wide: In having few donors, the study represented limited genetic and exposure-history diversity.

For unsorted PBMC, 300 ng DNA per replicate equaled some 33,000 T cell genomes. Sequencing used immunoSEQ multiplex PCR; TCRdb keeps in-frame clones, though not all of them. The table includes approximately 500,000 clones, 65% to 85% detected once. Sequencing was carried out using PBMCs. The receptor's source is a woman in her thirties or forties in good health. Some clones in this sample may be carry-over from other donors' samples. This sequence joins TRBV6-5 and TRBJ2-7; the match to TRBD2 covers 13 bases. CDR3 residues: CATRTSGSYEQYF. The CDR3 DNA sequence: TGTGCCACCAGGACTAGCGGGAGTTACGAGCAGTACTTC.